Shown below are 5 T cell receptor beta chains from a single sample sequenced in a study of blood T cell repertoires in COVID-19. Only in-frame clones appear in the TCRdb table, and some are missing; sequencing was by immunoSEQ multiplex PCR. This table holds about 270,000 clones, under 90% found once. Sequencing was carried out using peripheral blood. Every receptor here comes from a woman under 30 with acute or convalescent COVID-19.

This clone came up a few times. V gene TRBV5-1 combines with J gene TRBJ2-7, with TRBD2 matching 8 bases. CDR1 SGHRS and CDR2 YFSETQ come from the germline V gene. The CDR3 consists of 18 residues. V lost 1 base, J lost 0 bases, and 12 bases stayed unmatched. The CDR3 nucleotides read TGCGCCAGCAGCTTGCTATCAGCGGGAGTCCCGAGCTCCTACGAGCAGTACTTC. Protein product: CASSLLSAGVPSSYEQYF.

This clone has only a few counts. The chain combines TRBV27 with TRBJ2-1; 8 nucleotides agree with TRBD1. Germline trimming cut 7 bases from V and 1 base from J; bases unmatched to any gene: 6. The CDR3 loop spans 15 amino acids. Germline V gene data show CDR1 as MNHEY and CDR2 as SMNVEV (reference sequence). CDR3 in amino acids: CASNLGQGSYNEQFF. The DNA of the CDR3 is TGTGCCAGCAACTTAGGACAGGGTTCCTACAATGAGCAGTTCTTC.

This clone was counted once. V and J are TRBV20-1 and TRBJ1-2; D gene unclear. This CDR3 contains 10 residues. Germline V CDR1 and CDR2: DFQATT, SNEGSKA (reference sequence). The V gene lost 3 bases and the J gene lost 5 bases, with 4 bases spanning the gap. The CDR3 reads CSASQYGYTF. DNA of the CDR3: TGCAGTGCTAGTCAGTATGGCTACACCTTC.

This clone was observed a few times. This chain uses TRBV5-4 with TRBJ1-1; TRBD1 matches at 8 bases. The CDR3 loop spans 16 amino acids. Germline values: CDR1 SGHNT, CDR2 YYREEE (reference sequence). J lost 3 bases, V lost 0 bases, and 7 bases had no gene match. DNA for the CDR3: TGTGCCAGCAGCTTGGGACAGGGGAGGGCGGACACTGAAGCTTTCTTT. This gives the protein CASSLGQGRADTEAFF.

There are a few counts of this clone. The gene calls are TRBV3-1 (or the pseudogene TRBV3-2) and TRBJ2-7, with D possibly TRBD1 on 6 matching bases. The CDR3 is 15 residues long. V lost 2 bases to trimming and J lost 0 bases, with 11 bases between them. CDR1 is LGHDT and CDR2 is YNNKEL in the germline V gene (reference sequence). CDR3 nucleotide sequence: TGTGCCAGCAGCCAATGGGACACCAGCTCCTACGAGCAGTACTTC. As protein: CASSQWDTSSYEQYF.